This passage covers 20 T cell receptor beta chains from one sample sequenced in a study of cytomegalovirus exposure and HLA in healthy donors (dated by TCRdb to 2017 to 2019). Library creation used the immunoSEQ multiplex PCR assay. The multiplex PCR relied on a mix of 60 forward primers for TCR Vbeta segments and 13 reverse primers for TCR Jbeta segments. This is the immuneACCESS table as TCRdb keeps it, with only in-frame sequences that have V and J called. A part of the clones is gone; compared with another copy, unresolved V genes explain less than half, and the rest is unexplained. The sample records 150,000 to 200,000 clones, roughly four fifths of which are singletons. Around 2.1% of the sample rests with the top ten. Sequencing was performed on PBMCs. All receptors derive from a woman between 18 and 29 years old in good health and CMV-seropositive.

V is TRBV2 and J is TRBJ1-6; tentatively, D is TRBD1 (6 bases). This CDR3 region has 15 residues. Germline V CDR1 and CDR2: SNHLY, FYNNEI. V lost 4 bases and J 8 bases, leaving 15 bases between the germline ends. The CDR3 DNA reads TGTGCCAGCAGTGGGGCCTGGACAGCGGATTCACCCCTCCACTTT. Its translation is CASSGAWTADSPLHF.

This clone was seen a handful of times. This chain links TRBV7-2 with TRBJ1-4; 9 bases agree with TRBD1. CDR3 size: 14 residues. After removal of 6 bases from V and 8 bases from J, the junction contained 7 bases not matched to a gene. CDR1 is SGHTA, CDR2 FQGNSA, per germline. As DNA, the CDR3 is TGTGCCAGCAGGCCGACAGGGGGAGGAGAAAAACTGTTTTTT. Residues: CASRPTGGGEKLFF.

The chain employs TRBV4-1 and TRBJ2-2; D gene unclear. The CDR3 runs 12 residues. The germline V gene has CDR1 MGHRA and CDR2 YSYEKL. V was pared by 4 bases and J by 7 bases, with 7 bases between. In nucleotides, the CDR3 is TGCGCCAGCAGCCCTACCTACGGGGAGCTGTTTTTT. It translates to CASSPTYGELFF.

The V call is TRBV15, the J call TRBJ2-3; D possibly corresponds to TRBD2 (6 bases). The CDR3 contains 17 residues. The germline V and J ends were trimmed by 1 base and 4 bases, with 18 bases remaining between them. Germline values: CDR1 LNHNV, CDR2 YYDKDF (reference sequence). The CDR3 loop reads CATSRGETSFEADTQYF. The CDR3 nucleotides are TGTGCCACCAGCAGAGGAGAAACTAGCTTTGAGGCAGATACGCAGTATTTT.

The rearrangement joins TRBV5-4 to TRBJ2-1; 16 bases are shared with TRBD2. From germline, CDR1 is SGHNT and CDR2 YYREEE (reference sequence). V lost 0 bases, J lost 10 bases, and 1 base stayed unmatched. This CDR3 has 15 amino acids. Written as DNA, the CDR3 is TGTGCCAGCAGCTTGGAGGGACTAGCGGGGGGGGAGCAGTTCTTC. Translating gives CASSLEGLAGGEQFF.

The chain uses TRBV5-1 and TRBJ1-2; D may be TRBD1 (5 bases). Deletions cut 4 bases from V and 5 bases from J, with 15 bases between. In germline, CDR1 is SGHRS, CDR2 YFSETQ. This CDR3 is 14 amino acids long. CDR3 region: CASSPPSGGYGYTF. CDR3 DNA sequence: TGCGCCAGCAGCCCTCCCTCGGGGGGTTATGGCTACACCTTC.

This chain uses TRBV28 with TRBJ1-1, with 10 bases identical to TRBD1. Unmatched junction bases numbered 8, after V lost 7 bases and J lost 3 bases. The CDR3 is 15 residues long. The germline CDR1 and CDR2 sequences are MDHEN and SYDVKM. CDR3 in amino acids: CASTNSGTGDTEAFF. The CDR3 bases are TGTGCCAGCACTAATTCCGGGACAGGGGACACTGAAGCTTTCTTT.

Here the CDR3 reads CSVTTPASAAEQYV. DNA of the CDR3: TGCAGCGTCACAACCCCGGCCAGCGCCGCCGAGCAGTACGTC. The rearrangement uses TRBV29-1 and TRBJ2-7; no reliable D call. Germline CDR1 reads SQVTM; CDR2 reads ANQGSEA. Trimming took 6 bases from V and 6 from J, leaving 21 bases between them. The CDR3 has 14 amino acids.

The chain couples TRBV9 to TRBJ2-1; D unclear. The germline V and J ends were trimmed by 4 bases and 0 bases, with 8 bases remaining between them. The CDR3 covers 14 residues. The germline CDR1 and CDR2 sequences are SGDLS and YYNGEE. The CDR3 nucleotides are TGTGCCAGCAGCCGATCCAGCTCCTACAATGAGCAGTTCTTC. The encoded protein is CASSRSSSYNEQFF.

Concerning this clone: The same CDR3 arises from other DNA sequences in this sample as well. The chain links TRBV5-6 to TRBJ1-1, with D tentatively TRBD1 (5 bases). The V end was cut by 4 bases, the J end by 3 bases, with 10 bases between. Germline CDR1 and CDR2: SGHDT and YYEEEE. The CDR3 totals 13 residues. Here the CDR3 reads CASSPPTDTEAFF. The CDR3, as DNA: TGTGCCAGCAGCCCCCCGACAGACACTGAAGCTTTCTTT.

This clone was detected only a few times. The rearrangement links TRBV6-1 to TRBJ1-2; TRBD1 matches 7 bases. Germline CDR1 is MNHNS and CDR2 is SASEGT. The CDR3 consists of 13 residues. The V and J ends lost 7 bases and 4 bases, in that order; junction bases with no gene match: 6. For the CDR3, the DNA is TGTGCCAGCATAGAGGACAGGATCTATGGCTACACCTTC. This encodes CASIEDRIYGYTF.

As for this clone: Other nucleotide sequences in the sample specify the same CDR3. The V call is TRBV19, the J call TRBJ1-5; possibly TRBD1 for D (6 bases). V was shortened by 6 bases and J by 2 bases, with 8 bases between the two germline ends. The length of the CDR3 is 13 residues. Germline-derived CDR1 and CDR2 are LNHDA and SQIVND (reference sequence). The CDR3 DNA sequence: TGTGCCAGTAGCCGACAGGGCAATCAGCCCCAGCATTTT. The encoded protein is CASSRQGNQPQHF.

The chain links TRBV4-3 to TRBJ1-2; D is perhaps TRBD1 (6 bases). This CDR3 comprises 14 residues. Per the germline V gene, CDR1 is LGHNA and CDR2 is YSLEER. Trimming took off 1 base at V and 4 bases at J, with 10 bases between the two ends. CDR3 sequence: CASSQGGRGYGYTF. DNA for the CDR3: TGCGCCAGCAGCCAAGGGGGGCGCGGCTATGGCTACACCTTC.

The chain joins TRBV18 to TRBJ1-1; D is possibly TRBD1 (5 bases). Germline V gene lookup returns CDR1 KGHSH and CDR2 LQKENI. This CDR3 contains 12 residues. Trimming cost V 4 bases and J 6 bases, with 9 bases left between them. The CDR3 is CASSRQTSEAFF. The CDR3 bases are TGTGCCAGCTCACGACAGACATCTGAAGCTTTCTTT.

The chain joins TRBV10-3 to TRBJ1-6; 9 positions match TRBD1. V was clipped by 4 bases and J by 7 bases; unmatched bases: 2. Germline CDR1 is ENHRY and CDR2 is SYGVKD. The CDR3 sequence is 14 residues long. The CDR3 DNA reads TGTGCCATCAGTGGCGGGACAGGGAATTCACCCCTCCACTTT. Its translation: CAISGGTGNSPLHF.

J is TRBJ1-1 and V is TRBV27; 10 bases align to TRBD1. The CDR3 contains 13 residues. The trim removed 4 bases at V and 9 bases at J, leaving 5 bases unmatched. Germline V gene lookup returns CDR1 MNHEY and CDR2 SMNVEV (reference sequence). This chain's CDR3 is CASSSTGGNKAFF. Here the CDR3 DNA reads TGTGCCAGCAGTTCGACAGGGGGCAATAAAGCTTTCTTT.

The CDR3 here is CATAQGENTEAFF. CDR3 DNA sequence: TGTGCCACCGCGCAGGGGGAGAACACTGAAGCTTTCTTT. The V and J genes are TRBV15 and TRBJ1-1; 7 bases agree with TRBD1. The CDR3 runs to 13 residues. CDR1 is LNHNV, CDR2 YYDKDF, per germline (reference sequence). Unmatched junction bases numbered 4, after V lost 8 bases and J lost 1 base.

The J gene is TRBJ1-5, the V gene TRBV5-1, with a possible D match to TRBD1 (5 bases). This CDR3 has 14 residues. Trimming stripped 4 bases from V and 4 bases from J, with 12 bases between. The V gene's germline CDR1 is SGHRS and CDR2 YFSETQ. CDR3 amino acids: CASSVDSPNQPQHF. For the CDR3, the DNA is TGCGCCAGCAGCGTCGACAGCCCAAATCAGCCCCAGCATTTT.

The V call is TRBV5-4, the J call TRBJ1-1, with 7 bases identical to TRBD1. The CDR3 has 15 amino acids. Germline-derived CDR1 and CDR2 are SGHNT and YYREEE (reference sequence). J gave up 5 bases and V 3 bases, and 10 bases lay outside the gene matches. For the CDR3, the DNA is TGTGCCAGCAGCTCCCGGAGGGGGCTGATGACTGAAGCTTTCTTT. Translated, it gives CASSSRRGLMTEAFF. The entire variable domain, with the rest obtained from reference TRBV5-4 and TRBJ1-1, is as follows: ETGVTQSPTHLIKTRGQQVTLRCSSQSGHNTVSWYQQALGQGPQFIFQYYREEENGRGNFPPRFSGLQFPNYSSELNVNALELDDSALYLCASSSRRGLMTEAFFGQGTRLTVV.

The chain uses TRBV7-7 and TRBJ2-1, with D maybe TRBD2 (7 bases). CDR3 length equals 15 residues. Germline V gene lookup returns CDR1 SSHAT and CDR2 FNYEAQ (reference sequence). Trimming pared 5 bases from V and 2 bases from J, leaving 13 bases between. The CDR3 reads CASSVGGQTYNEQFF. The CDR3 DNA follows: TGTGCCAGCAGCGTCGGGGGGCAAACCTACAATGAGCAGTTCTTC. Together with reference TRBV7-7 and TRBJ2-1, the CDR3 gives the full variable domain: GAGVSQSPRYKVTKRGQDVTLRCDPISSHATLYWYQQALGQGPEFLTYFNYEAQPDKSGLPSDRFSAERPEGSISTLTIQRTEQRDSAMYRCASSVGGQTYNEQFFGPGTRLTVL.